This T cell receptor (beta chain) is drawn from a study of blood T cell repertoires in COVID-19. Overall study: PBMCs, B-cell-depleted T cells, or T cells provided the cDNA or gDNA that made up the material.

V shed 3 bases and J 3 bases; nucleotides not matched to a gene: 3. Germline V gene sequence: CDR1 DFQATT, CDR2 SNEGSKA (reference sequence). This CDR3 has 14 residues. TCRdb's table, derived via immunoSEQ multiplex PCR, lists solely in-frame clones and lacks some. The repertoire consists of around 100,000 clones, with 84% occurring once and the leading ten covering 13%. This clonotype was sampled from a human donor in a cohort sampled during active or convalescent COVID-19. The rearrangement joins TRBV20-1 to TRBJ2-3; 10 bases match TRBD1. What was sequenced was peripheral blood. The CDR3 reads CSASQGQGTDTQYF. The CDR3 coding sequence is TGCAGTGCTAGTCAGGGACAGGGGACAGATACGCAGTATTTT.